This T cell receptor beta chain emerged from a study of a mutant IDH1 vaccine in newly diagnosed glioma. At the level of the study: Patients under treatment included about 62% males and 37.5% females and had a mean age of approximately 40 years.

Profiling relied on immunoSEQ multiplex PCR, and the TCRdb table lists in-frame clones only, not all of them. Of approximately 50,000 clones detected, more than 65% appear once; the ten largest clones hold 6.7%. The V and J ends lost 5 bases and 12 bases respectively, with 26 bases between them. The germline V gene encodes CDR1 SGHTA and CDR2 FQGNSA. The CDR3 has 15 amino acids. Stated time point: week 35, safety follow-up. What each vaccine dose contained was 300 ug of mutant IDH1 20-mer peptide, accompanied by topical imiquimod. At weeks 1, 3, 5, 7, 11, 15, 19 and 23, patients received a vaccination, eight in all. To note about this clone: Its target is unknown.

This sequence joins TRBV7-2 and TRBJ2-7; D tentatively fits TRBD1 or TRBD2 (5 bases each). The source is a man in his forties or fifties with glioma. This material consisted of PBMCs, taken from a glioma patient whose treatment included an IDH1 peptide vaccine. In nucleotides, the CDR3 is TGTGCCAGCAGCCCCACACCCGGGACGGGGTTTGTAGGGTACTTC. Amino acid sequence: CASSPTPGTGFVGYF.